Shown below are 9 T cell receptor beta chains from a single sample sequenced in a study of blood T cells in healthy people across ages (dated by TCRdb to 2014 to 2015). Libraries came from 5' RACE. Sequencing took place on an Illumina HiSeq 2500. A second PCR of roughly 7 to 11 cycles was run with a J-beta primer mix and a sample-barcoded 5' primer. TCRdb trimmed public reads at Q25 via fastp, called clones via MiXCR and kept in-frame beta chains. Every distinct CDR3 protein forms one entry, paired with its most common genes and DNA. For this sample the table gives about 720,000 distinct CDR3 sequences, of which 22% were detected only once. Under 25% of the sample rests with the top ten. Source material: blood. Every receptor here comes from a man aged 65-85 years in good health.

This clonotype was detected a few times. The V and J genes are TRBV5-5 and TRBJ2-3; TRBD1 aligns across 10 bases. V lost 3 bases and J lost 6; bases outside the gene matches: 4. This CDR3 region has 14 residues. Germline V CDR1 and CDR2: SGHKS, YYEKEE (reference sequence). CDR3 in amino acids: CASSSWTGGDTQYF. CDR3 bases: TGTGCCAGCAGCTCCTGGACAGGGGGGGATACGCAGTATTTT.

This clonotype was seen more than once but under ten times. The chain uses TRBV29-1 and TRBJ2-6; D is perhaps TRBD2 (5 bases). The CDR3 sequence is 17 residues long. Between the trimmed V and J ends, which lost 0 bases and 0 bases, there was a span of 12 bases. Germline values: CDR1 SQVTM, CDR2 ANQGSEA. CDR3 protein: CSVEEGRRISGANVLTF. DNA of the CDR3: TGCAGCGTTGAAGAGGGGAGAAGGATCTCTGGGGCCAACGTCCTGACTTTC.

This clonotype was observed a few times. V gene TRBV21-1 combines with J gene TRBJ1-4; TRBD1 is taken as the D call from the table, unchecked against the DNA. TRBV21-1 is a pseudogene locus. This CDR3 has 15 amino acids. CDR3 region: CASSKGDRGNEKLFF. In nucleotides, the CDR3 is TGTGCCAGCAGCAAAGGGGACAGGGGTAATGAAAAACTGTTTTTT.

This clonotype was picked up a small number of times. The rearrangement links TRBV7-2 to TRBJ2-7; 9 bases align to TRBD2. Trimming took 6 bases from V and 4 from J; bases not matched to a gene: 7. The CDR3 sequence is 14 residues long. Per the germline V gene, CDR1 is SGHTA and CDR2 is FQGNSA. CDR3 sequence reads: CASSPALAGYEQYV. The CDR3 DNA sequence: TGTGCCAGCAGTCCAGCTCTAGCGGGGTACGAGCAGTACGTC.

CDR3 nucleotides: TGTGCCAGCAGTAAGATCACATATGCGCAGTATTTT. This codes for CASSKITYAQYF. The V call is TRBV12-3 or TRBV12-4, the J call TRBJ2-3; D gene uncertain. Trimming removed 5 bases at V and 10 bases at J, with 13 bases between. The CDR3 runs 12 residues.

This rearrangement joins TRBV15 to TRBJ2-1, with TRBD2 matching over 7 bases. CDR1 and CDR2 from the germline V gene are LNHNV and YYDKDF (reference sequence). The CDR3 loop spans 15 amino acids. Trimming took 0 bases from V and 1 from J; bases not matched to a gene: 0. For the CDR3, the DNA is TGTGCCACCAGCAGAGAGGGGGGGTCCTACAATGAGCAGTTCTTC. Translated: CATSREGGSYNEQFF.

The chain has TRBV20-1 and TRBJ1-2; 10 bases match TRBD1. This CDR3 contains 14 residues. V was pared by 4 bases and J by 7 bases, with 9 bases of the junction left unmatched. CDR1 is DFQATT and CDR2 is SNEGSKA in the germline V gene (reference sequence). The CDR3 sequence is CSAIENRDRGGYTF. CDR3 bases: TGCAGTGCTATAGAAAACCGGGACAGGGGTGGCTACACCTTC.

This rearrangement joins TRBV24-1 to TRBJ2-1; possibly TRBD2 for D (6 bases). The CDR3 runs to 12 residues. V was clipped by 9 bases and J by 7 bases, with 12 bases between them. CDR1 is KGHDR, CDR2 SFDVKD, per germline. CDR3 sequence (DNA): TGTGCCACCCGTCAAGGAGGGAATGAGCAGTTCTTC. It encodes CATRQGGNEQFF.

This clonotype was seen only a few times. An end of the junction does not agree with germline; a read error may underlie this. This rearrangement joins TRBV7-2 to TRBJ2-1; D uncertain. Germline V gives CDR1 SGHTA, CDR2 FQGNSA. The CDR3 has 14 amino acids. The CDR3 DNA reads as TGTGTCAGCAGCTTAGAAAGCCCCTACAATGAGCAGTTCTTC. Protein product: CVSSLESPYNEQFF.